This T cell receptor beta chain comes out of a study of PD-1 and CTLA-4 blockade in melanoma. The CDR3 sequence is 12 residues long. CDR1 and CDR2 (germline): MNHEY, SVGAGI. The germline V and J ends were trimmed by 6 bases and 12 bases, with 17 bases remaining between them. Clones were read by immunoSEQ multiplex PCR, and TCRdb kept only the in-frame ones, dropping some. The data contain 15,000 to 20,000 clones, around two thirds of them singletons. The sequenced sample was CD8+ T cells from peripheral blood, obtained from a patient given anti-PD-1 treatment. V and J are TRBV6-5 and TRBJ1-1; a possible D gene is TRBD1 (5 bases). The sequence was obtained from a human donor with melanoma. CDR3 DNA sequence: TGTGCCAGCAGGCCTCAGGGTTTCAAGACTTTCTTT. This gives the protein CASRPQGFKTFF.